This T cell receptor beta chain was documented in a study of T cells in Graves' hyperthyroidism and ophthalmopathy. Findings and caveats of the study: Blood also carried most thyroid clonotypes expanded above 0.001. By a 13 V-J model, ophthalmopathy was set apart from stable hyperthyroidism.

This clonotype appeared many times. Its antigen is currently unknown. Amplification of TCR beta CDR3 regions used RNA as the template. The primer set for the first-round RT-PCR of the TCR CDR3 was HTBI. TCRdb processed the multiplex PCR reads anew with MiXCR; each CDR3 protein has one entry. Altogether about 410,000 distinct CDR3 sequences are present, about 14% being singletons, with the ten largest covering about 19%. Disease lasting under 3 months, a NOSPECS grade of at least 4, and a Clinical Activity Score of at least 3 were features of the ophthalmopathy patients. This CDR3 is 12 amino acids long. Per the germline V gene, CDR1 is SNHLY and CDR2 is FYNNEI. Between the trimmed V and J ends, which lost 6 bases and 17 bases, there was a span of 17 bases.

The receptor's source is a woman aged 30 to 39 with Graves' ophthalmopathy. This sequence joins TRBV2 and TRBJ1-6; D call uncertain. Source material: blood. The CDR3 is CASSASELGFHF. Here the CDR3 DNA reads TGTGCCAGCAGCGCCTCCGAGTTAGGCTTCCACTTT.